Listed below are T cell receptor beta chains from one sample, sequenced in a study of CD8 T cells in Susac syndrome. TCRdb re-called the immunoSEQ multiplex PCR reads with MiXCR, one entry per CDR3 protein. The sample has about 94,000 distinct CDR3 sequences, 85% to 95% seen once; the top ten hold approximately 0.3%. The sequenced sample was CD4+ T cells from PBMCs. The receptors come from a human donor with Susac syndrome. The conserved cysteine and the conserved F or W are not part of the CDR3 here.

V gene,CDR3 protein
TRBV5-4,ASSRSDRHNGYT
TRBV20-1,SAWSSGGSNEQF
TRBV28,ASSLGAGSQPQH
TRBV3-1,ASSQAPMGGATQY
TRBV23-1,ASRKGGMNTEAF
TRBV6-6,ASTSGLTRGQY
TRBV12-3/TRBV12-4,ASSLGGEQY
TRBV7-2,ASSTYEAF
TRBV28,ASSLGWSTEAF
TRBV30,AWSVPGFSYNSPLH
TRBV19,ASRLQGDTGELF